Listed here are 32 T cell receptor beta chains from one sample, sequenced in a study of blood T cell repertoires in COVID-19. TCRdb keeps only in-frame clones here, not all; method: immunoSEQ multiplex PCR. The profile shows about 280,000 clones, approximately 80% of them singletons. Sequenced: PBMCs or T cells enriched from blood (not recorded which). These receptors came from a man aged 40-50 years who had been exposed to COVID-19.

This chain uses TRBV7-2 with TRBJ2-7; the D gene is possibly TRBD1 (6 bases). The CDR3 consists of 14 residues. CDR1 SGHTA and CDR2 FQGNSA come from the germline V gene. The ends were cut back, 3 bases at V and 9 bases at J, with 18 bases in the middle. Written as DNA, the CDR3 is TGTGCCAGCAGCTTTGGACAGTCCCGCTTTGGGCAGTACTTC. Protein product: CASSFGQSRFGQYF.

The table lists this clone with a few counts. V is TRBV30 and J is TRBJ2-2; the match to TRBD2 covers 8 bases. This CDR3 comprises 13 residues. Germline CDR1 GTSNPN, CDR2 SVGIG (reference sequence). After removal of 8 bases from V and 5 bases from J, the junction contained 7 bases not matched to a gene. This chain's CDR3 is CAANLAGTGELFF. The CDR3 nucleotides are TGTGCCGCGAACTTAGCGGGGACCGGGGAGCTGTTTTTT.

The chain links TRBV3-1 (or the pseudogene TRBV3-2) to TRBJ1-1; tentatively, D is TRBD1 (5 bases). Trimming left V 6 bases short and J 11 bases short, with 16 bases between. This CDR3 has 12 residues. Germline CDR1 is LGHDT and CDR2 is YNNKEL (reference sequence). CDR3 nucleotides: TGTGCCAGCAGACAACCTGGGGCGCGGGCTTTCTTT. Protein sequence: CASRQPGARAFF.

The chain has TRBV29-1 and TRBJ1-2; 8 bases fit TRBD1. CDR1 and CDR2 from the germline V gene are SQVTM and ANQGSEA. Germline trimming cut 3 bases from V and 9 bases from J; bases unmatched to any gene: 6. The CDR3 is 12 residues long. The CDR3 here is CSVDPTGGRYTF. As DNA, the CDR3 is TGCAGCGTTGATCCCACAGGGGGACGCTACACCTTC. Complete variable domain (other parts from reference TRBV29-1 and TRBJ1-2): SAVISQKPSRDICQRGTSLTIQCQVDSQVTMMFWYRQQPGQSLTLIATANQGSEATYESGFVIDKFPISRPNLTFSTLTVSNMSPEDSSIYLCSVDPTGGRYTFGSGTRLTVV.

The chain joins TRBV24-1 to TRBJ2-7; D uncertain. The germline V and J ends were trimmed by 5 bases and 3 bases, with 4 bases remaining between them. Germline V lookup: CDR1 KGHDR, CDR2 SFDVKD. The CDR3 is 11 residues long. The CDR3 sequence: CATSVGYEQYF. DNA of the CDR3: TGTGCCACCAGTGTCGGCTACGAGCAGTACTTC.

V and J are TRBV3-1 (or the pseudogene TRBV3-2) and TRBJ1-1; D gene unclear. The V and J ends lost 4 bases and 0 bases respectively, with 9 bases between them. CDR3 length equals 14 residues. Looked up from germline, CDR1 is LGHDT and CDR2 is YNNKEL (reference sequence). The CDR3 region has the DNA TGTGCCAGCAGCCCCCCAGGCATGAACACTGAAGCTTTCTTT. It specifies CASSPPGMNTEAFF.

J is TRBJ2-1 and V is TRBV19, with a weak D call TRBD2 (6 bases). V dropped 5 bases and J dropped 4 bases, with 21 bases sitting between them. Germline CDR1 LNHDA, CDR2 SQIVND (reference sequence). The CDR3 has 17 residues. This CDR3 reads CASSDLFGRDSYNEQFF. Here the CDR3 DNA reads TGTGCCAGTAGTGACCTATTCGGGCGGGACTCTTACAATGAGCAGTTCTTC.

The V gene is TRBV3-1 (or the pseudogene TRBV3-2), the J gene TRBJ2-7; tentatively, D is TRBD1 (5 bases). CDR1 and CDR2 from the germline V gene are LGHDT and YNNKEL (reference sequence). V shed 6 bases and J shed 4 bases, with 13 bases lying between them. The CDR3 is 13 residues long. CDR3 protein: CASRRKGWYEQYF. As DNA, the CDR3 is TGTGCCAGCAGAAGGAAGGGGTGGTACGAGCAGTACTTC.

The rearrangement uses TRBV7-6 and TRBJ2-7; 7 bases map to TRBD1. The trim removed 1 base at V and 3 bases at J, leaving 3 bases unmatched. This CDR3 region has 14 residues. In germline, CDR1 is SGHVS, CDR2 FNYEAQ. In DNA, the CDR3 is TGTGCCAGCAGCTTAGGAGGGGGCAACTACGAGCAGTACTTC. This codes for CASSLGGGNYEQYF.

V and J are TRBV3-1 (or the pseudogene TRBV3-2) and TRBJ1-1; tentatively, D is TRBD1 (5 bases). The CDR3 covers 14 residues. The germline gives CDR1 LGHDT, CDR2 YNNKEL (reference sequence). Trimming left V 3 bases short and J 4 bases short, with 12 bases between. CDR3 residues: CASSHAQVTTEAFF. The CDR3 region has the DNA TGTGCCAGCAGCCATGCACAGGTTACCACTGAAGCTTTCTTT.

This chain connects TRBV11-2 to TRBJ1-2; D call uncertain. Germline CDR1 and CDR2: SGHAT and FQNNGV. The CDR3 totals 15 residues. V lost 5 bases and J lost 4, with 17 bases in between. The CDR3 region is CASSPSLEELYGYTF. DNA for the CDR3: TGTGCCAGCAGCCCAAGTCTGGAGGAGCTCTATGGCTACACCTTC.

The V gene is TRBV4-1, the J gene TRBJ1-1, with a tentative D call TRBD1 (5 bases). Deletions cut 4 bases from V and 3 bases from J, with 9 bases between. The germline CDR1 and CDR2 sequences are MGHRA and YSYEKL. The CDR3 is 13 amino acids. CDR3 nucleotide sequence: TGCGCCAGCAGCCTTGACAGAGACACTGAAGCTTTCTTT. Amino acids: CASSLDRDTEAFF.

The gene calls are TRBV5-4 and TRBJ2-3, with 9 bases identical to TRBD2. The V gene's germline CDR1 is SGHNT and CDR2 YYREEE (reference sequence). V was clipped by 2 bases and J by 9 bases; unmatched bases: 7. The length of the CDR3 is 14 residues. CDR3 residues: CASSFRLAGTTQYF. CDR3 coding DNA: TGTGCCAGCAGCTTTCGGCTAGCGGGGACGACGCAGTATTTT.

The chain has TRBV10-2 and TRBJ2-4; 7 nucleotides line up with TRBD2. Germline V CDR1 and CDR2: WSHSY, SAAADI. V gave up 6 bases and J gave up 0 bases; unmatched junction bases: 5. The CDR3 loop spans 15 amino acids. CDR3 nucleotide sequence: TGCGCCAGCAGCGTGGGGGGGAGAGCCAAAAACATTCAGTACTTC. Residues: CASSVGGRAKNIQYF.

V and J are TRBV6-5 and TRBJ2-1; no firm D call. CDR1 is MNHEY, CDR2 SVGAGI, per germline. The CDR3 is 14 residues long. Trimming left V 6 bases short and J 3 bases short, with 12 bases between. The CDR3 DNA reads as TGTGCCAGCAGCCAAAGAGCCGGCTACAATGAGCAGTTCTTC. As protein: CASSQRAGYNEQFF.

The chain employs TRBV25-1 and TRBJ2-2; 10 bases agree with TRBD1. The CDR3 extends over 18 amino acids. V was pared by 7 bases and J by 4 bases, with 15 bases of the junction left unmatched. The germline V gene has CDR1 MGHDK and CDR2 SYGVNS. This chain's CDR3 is CASKETGGPKGFTGELFF. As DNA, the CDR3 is TGTGCCAGCAAAGAGACAGGGGGCCCAAAAGGTTTCACCGGGGAGCTGTTTTTT.

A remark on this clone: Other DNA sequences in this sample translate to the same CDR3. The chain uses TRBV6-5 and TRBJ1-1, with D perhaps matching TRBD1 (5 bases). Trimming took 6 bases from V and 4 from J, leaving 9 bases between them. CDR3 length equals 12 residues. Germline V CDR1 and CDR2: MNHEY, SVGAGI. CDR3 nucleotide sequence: TGTGCCAGCAGGACCACAGGCACTGAAGCTTTCTTT. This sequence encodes CASRTTGTEAFF.

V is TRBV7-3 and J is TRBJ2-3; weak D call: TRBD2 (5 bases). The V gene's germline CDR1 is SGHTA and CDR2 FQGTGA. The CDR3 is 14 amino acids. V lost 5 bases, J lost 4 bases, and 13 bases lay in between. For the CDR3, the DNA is TGTGCCAGCAGCCCGCGGGCCCTGGCAGATACGCAGTATTTT. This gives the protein CASSPRALADTQYF.

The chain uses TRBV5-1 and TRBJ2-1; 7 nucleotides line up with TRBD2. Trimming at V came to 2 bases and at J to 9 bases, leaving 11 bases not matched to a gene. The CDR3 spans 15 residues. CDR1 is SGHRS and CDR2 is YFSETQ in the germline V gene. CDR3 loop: CASSFQGGPFGEQFF. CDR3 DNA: TGCGCCAGCAGCTTCCAGGGAGGGCCGTTCGGTGAGCAGTTCTTC.

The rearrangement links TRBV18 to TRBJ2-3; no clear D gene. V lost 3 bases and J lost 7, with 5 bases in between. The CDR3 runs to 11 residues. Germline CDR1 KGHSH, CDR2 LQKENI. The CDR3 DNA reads TGTGCCAGCTCACCTACTTATACGCAGTATTTT. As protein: CASSPTYTQYF. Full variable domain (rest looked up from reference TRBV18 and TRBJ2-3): NAGVMQNPRHLVRRRGQEARLRCSPMKGHSHVYWYRQLPEEGLKFMVYLQKENIIDESGMPKERFSAEFPKEGPSILRIQQVVRGDSAAYFCASSPTYTQYFGPGTRLTVL.

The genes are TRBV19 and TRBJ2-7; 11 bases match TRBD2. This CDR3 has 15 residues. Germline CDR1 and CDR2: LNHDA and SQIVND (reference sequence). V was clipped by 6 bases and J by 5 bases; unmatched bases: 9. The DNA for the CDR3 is TGTGCCAGTAGAGGTGGACTAGCGGGTGTCCACGAGCAGTACTTC. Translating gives CASRGGLAGVHEQYF.

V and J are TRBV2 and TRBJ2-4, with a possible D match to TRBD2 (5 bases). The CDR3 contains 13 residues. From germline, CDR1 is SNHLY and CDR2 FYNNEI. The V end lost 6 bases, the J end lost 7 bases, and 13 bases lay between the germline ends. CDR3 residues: CASRATGSNIQYF. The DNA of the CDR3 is TGTGCCAGCAGGGCGACGGGGTCTAACATTCAGTACTTC.

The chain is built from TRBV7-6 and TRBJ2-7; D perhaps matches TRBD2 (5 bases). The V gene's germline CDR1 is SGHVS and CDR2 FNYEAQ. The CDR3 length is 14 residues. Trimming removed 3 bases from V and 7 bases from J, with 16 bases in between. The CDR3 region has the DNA TGTGCCAGCAGCTTTCGAGCTAGCAGTGAAGAGCAGTACTTC. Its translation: CASSFRASSEEQYF. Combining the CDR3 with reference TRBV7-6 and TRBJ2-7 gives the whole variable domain GAGVSQSPRYKVTKRGQDVALRCDPISGHVSLYWYRQALGQGPEFLTYFNYEAQQDKSGLPNDRFSAERPEGSISTLTIQRTEQRDSAMYRCASSFRASSEEQYFGPGTRLTVT.

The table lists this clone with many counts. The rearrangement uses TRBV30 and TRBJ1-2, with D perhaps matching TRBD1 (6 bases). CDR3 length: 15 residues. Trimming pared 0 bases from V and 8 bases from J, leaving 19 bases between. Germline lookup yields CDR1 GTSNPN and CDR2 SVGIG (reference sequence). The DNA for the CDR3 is TGTGCCTGGAGTGTACCCCCTTTGGGGGCGCGGGGCTACACCTTC. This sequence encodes CAWSVPPLGARGYTF. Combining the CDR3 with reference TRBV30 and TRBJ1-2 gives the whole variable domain SQTIHQWPATLVQPVGSPLSLECTVEGTSNPNLYWYRQAAGRGLQLLFYSVGIGQISSEVPQNLSASRPQDRQFILSSKKLLLSDSGFYLCAWSVPPLGARGYTFGSGTRLTVV.

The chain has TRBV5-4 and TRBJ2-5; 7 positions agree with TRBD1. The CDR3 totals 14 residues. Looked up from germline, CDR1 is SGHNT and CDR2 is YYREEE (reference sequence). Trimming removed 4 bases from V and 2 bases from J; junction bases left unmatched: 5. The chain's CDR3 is CASSRTGRQETQYF. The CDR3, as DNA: TGTGCCAGCAGCAGGACAGGACGACAAGAGACCCAGTACTTC.

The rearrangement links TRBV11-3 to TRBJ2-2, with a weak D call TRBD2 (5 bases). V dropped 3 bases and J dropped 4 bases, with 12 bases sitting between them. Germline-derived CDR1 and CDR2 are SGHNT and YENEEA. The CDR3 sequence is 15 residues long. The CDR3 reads CASSFDGRGTGELFF. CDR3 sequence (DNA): TGTGCCAGCAGCTTTGACGGTCGGGGCACCGGGGAGCTGTTTTTT.

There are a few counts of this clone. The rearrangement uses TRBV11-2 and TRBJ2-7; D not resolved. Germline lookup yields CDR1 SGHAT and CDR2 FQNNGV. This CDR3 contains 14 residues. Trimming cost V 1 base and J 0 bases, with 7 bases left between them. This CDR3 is CASSLGLYSYEQYF. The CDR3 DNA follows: TGTGCCAGCAGCTTAGGGCTGTACTCCTACGAGCAGTACTTC.

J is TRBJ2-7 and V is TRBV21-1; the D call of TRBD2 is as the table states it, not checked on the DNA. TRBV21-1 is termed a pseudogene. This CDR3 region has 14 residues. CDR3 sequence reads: CASSWWRSLHEQYF. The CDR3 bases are TGTGCCAGCAGTTGGTGGCGGTCTCTACACGAGCAGTACTTC.

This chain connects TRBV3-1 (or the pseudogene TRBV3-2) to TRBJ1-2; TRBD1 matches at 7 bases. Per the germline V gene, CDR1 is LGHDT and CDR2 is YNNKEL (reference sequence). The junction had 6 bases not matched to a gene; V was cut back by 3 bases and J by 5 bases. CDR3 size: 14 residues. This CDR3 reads CASSQRQGFYGYTF. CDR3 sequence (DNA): TGTGCCAGCAGCCAGAGACAGGGCTTTTATGGCTACACCTTC.

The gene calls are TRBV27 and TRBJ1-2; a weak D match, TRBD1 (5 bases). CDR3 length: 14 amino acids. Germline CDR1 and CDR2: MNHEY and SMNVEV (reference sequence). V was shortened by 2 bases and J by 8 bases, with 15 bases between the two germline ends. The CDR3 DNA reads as TGTGCCAGCAGTTTAGGGGGGTCATCAGGAGGCTACACCTTC. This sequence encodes CASSLGGSSGGYTF.

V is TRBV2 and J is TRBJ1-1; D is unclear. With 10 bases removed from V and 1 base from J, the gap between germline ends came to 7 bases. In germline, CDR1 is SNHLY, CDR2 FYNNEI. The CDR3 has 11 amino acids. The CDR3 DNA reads TGTGCCAAAGAGGGGAACACTGAAGCTTTCTTT. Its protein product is CAKEGNTEAFF.

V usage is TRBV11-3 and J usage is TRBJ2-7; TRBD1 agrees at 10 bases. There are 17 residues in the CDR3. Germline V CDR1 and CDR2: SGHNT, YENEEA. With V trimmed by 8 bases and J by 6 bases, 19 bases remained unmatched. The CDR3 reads CASSTGTGALKWGEQYF. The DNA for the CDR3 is TGTGCCAGCTCAACCGGGACAGGGGCCCTAAAATGGGGCGAGCAGTACTTC.